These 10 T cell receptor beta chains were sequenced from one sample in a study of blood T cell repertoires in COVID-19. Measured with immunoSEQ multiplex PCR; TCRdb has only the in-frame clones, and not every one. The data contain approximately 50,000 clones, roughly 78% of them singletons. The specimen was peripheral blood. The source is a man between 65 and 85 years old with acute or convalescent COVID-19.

The CDR3 protein is CATGHPGETQYF. CDR3 nucleotide sequence: TGTGCCACCGGACACCCAGGAGAGACCCAGTACTTC. This chain joins TRBV27 and TRBJ2-5; TRBD1 might be the D (5 bases). The CDR3 contains 12 residues. Germline lookup yields CDR1 MNHEY and CDR2 SMNVEV (reference sequence). Trimming cost V 10 bases and J 4 bases, with 13 bases left between them.

CDR3 coding DNA: TGTGCCTGGAACCGAGCGGACCAGGGGGCCGGCGACGAGCAGTACTTC. As protein: CAWNRADQGAGDEQYF. V gene TRBV30 combines with J gene TRBJ2-7, with 8 bases fitting TRBD1. Germline-derived CDR1 and CDR2 are GTSNPN and SVGIG (reference sequence). The CDR3 spans 16 residues. Losses at the gene ends were 4 bases for V and 5 bases for J; bases not matched to a gene: 16. The variable domain in full, with the rest retrieved from reference TRBV30 and TRBJ2-7, is SQTIHQWPATLVQPVGSPLSLECTVEGTSNPNLYWYRQAAGRGLQLLFYSVGIGQISSEVPQNLSASRPQDRQFILSSKKLLLSDSGFYLCAWNRADQGAGDEQYFGPGTRLTVT.

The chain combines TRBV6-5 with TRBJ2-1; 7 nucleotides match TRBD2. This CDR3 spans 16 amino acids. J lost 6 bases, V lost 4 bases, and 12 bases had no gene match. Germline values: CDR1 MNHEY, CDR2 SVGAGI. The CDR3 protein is CASSSSVGRAVNEQFF. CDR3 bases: TGTGCCAGCAGTTCTTCTGTTGGGAGGGCCGTCAATGAGCAGTTCTTC.

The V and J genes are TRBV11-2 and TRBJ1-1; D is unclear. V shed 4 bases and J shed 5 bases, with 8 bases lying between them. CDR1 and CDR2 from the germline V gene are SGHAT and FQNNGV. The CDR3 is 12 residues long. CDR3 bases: TGTGCCAGCAGCTATGAGGATACTGAAGCTTTCTTT. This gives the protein CASSYEDTEAFF.

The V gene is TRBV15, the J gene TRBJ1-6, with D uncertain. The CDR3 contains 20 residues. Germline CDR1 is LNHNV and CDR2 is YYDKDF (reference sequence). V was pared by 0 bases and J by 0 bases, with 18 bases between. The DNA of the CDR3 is TGTGCCACCAGCAGAGATATGGCCGCATCCCTCAGCTCCTATAATTCACCCCTCCACTTT. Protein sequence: CATSRDMAASLSSYNSPLHF.

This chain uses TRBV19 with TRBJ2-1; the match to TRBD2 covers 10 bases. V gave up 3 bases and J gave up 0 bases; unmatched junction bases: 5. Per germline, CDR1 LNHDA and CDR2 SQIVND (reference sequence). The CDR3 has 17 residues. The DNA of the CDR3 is TGTGCCAGTAGTATCGGGAGCGGGAGGGCCTCCTACAATGAGCAGTTCTTC. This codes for CASSIGSGRASYNEQFF.

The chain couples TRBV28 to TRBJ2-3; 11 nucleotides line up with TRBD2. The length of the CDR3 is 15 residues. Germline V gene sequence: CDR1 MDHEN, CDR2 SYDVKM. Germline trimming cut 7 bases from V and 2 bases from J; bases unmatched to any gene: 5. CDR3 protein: CASTGTSGYTDTQYF. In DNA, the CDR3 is TGTGCCAGCACCGGGACTAGCGGTTACACAGATACGCAGTATTTT.

Here the CDR3 reads CASSLAMREQFF. The DNA of the CDR3 is TGTGCCAGCAGTTTGGCCATGAGGGAGCAGTTCTTC. V is TRBV6-2 or TRBV6-3 and J is TRBJ2-1; D remains ambiguous. V was shortened by 4 bases and J by 10 bases, with 11 bases between the two germline ends. This CDR3 comprises 12 residues. The germline CDR1 and CDR2 sequences are MNHEY and SVGEGT.

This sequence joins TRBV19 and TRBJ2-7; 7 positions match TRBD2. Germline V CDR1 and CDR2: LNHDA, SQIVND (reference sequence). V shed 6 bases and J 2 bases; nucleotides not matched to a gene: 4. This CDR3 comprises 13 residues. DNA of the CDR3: TGTGCCAGTAGGGCTAGCGGAACCTACGAGCAGTACTTC. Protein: CASRASGTYEQYF.

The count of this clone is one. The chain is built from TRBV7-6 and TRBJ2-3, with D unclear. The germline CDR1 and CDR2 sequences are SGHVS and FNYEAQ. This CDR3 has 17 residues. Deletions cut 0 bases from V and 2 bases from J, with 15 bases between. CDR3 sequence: CASSLASAITDTDTQYF. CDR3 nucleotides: TGTGCCAGCAGCTTAGCTAGTGCCATCACTGACACAGATACGCAGTATTTT. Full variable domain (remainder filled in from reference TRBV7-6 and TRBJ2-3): GAGVSQSPRYKVTKRGQDVALRCDPISGHVSLYWYRQALGQGPEFLTYFNYEAQQDKSGLPNDRFSAERPEGSISTLTIQRTEQRDSAMYRCASSLASAITDTDTQYFGPGTRLTVL.